This T cell receptor (beta chain) was recovered during a study of breast tumors, draining lymph nodes, adjacent tissues. General observations from the study: That most tumor T cells come from lymph nodes remained unproven. Compared with lymph nodes, tumors were less diverse; compared with nontumor tissue, more. Tumor and nontumor repertoires were significantly more similar in luminal-like than in basal-like breast cancer. Data fit most tumor T cells coming from lymph node, expanding in tumor.

TCRdb fed the multiplex PCR reads into MiXCR, producing one record per CDR3 protein. This table holds about 180,000 distinct CDR3 sequences, around a third found once. Breast cancer patients provided tissue from their axillary draining lymph nodes. Germline values: CDR1 SGHAT, CDR2 FQNNGV. The length of the CDR3 is 15 residues. V was cut by 3 bases and J by 3 bases, with 13 bases left in between. This clonotype was picked up many times. The antigen is unknown. This TCR was sampled from a female donor with breast cancer. Some clones in this sample may be carry-over from other donors' samples. The source material was axillary lymph node tissue. The chain combines TRBV11-2 with TRBJ2-3, with a tentative D call TRBD2 (6 bases). The chain's CDR3 is CASSLGLLRTDTQYF. The DNA for the CDR3 is TGTGCCAGCAGCTTGGGACTTCTAAGGACAGATACGCAGTATTTT.